This TCR beta chain was sequenced during a study of T cell responses to AZD1222 COVID-19 vaccine. This clone was picked up a small number of times. The germline CDR1 and CDR2 sequences are SGHRS and YFSETQ. V was pared by 1 base and J by 3 bases, with 16 bases between. CDR3 length: 16 residues. Method: immunoSEQ multiplex PCR; TCRdb's copy keeps in-frame clones and lacks some. The profile shows more than 85,000 clones, approximately 85% of them singletons. The chain recombines TRBV5-1 with TRBJ1-1, with D maybe TRBD1 (6 bases). The material was peripheral blood, obtained on day 0 of AZD1222 vaccination. This TCR derives from an adult in good health. CDR3 region: CASSLSGGAGDTEAFF. CDR3 sequence (DNA): TGCGCCAGCAGCTTGTCTGGGGGCGCGGGGGACACTGAAGCTTTCTTT.